A selection of T cell receptor beta chains follows, all from one sample in a study of blood T cell repertoires in COVID-19. This table comes from immunoSEQ multiplex PCR, and its TCRdb copy is limited to in-frame clones, with some not included. The data show roughly 150,000 clones, roughly 79% seen once. Specimen: peripheral blood. Receptors originate from a man in his fifties with active or convalescent COVID-19. Each CDR3 is given with its conserved first and last residue. The D gene is left open where the match is weak. Rows give clone size only sometimes, using once, few, many, or a class for an expanded clone.

J,D,V,size,CDR3,DNA
TRBJ2-1,-,TRBV11-3,few,CASSLGYYNEQFF,TGTGCCAGCAGCTTAGGCTATTACAATGAGCAGTTCTTC
TRBJ2-2,-,TRBV5-1,-,CASNWRGGAGLNTGELFF,TGCGCCAGCAACTGGAGGGGGGGCGCGGGATTGAACACCGGGGAGCTGTTTTTT
TRBJ2-7,-,TRBV30,-,CAWSLDRITEQYF,TGTGCCTGGAGTCTAGACAGGATCACCGAGCAGTACTTC
TRBJ2-7,TRBD2,TRBV27,-,CASSFLGLAGSYEQYF,TGTGCCAGCAGTTTCTTGGGACTAGCGGGATCATACGAGCAGTACTTC
TRBJ1-4,TRBD1,TRBV5-1,once,CASSPGDRGANEKLFF,TGCGCCAGCAGCCCGGGAGACAGGGGTGCTAATGAAAAACTGTTTTTT
TRBJ2-7,-,TRBV21-1,-,CASSKEGAQSSYEQYF,TGTGCCAGCAGCAAAGAGGGGGCCCAGAGCTCCTACGAGCAGTACTTC
TRBJ2-3,TRBD2,TRBV28,few,CASSRRLAHSTQYF,TGTGCCAGCAGCCGGAGACTAGCACACTCTACGCAGTATTTT
TRBJ1-5,-,TRBV2,once,CASTEGVIGGGQPQHF,TGTGCCAGCACCGAAGGGGTAATCGGCGGAGGGCAGCCCCAGCATTTT
TRBJ2-7,-,TRBV18,-,CASSAAGQTYEQYF,TGTGCCAGCTCCGCAGCGGGTCAGACTTACGAGCAGTACTTC
TRBJ2-5,TRBD2,TRBV28,-,CASSPLGGLEQETQYF,TGTGCCAGCAGCCCACTGGGCGGACTAGAGCAAGAGACCCAGTACTTC
TRBJ2-7,TRBD2,TRBV5-8,-,CASSLGLAGTSYEQYF,TGTGCCAGCAGCCTGGGACTAGCGGGAACCTCCTACGAGCAGTACTTC
TRBJ2-2,-,TRBV10-3,-,CAISGVSGNTGELFF,TGTGCCATCAGTGGGGTTAGCGGGAACACCGGGGAGCTGTTTTTT
TRBJ2-1,TRBD2,TRBV18,-,CASSLWTSGSSYNEQFF,TGTGCCAGCTCCCTATGGACTAGCGGGAGCTCCTACAATGAGCAGTTCTTC
TRBJ1-2,TRBD1,TRBV7-9,-,CASSANPGQHYTF,TGTGCCAGCAGCGCTAACCCGGGACAGCACTACACCTTC
TRBJ2-1,TRBD2,TRBV6-5,-,CASSQGLAYNEQFF,TGTGCCAGCAGCCAGGGACTAGCATACAATGAGCAGTTCTTC
TRBJ1-2,-,TRBV29-1,-,CSASGGDGYTF,TGCAGCGCCTCTGGGGGGGATGGCTACACCTTC
TRBJ1-2,-,TRBV28,-,CASSLGAAFGGYTF,TGTGCCAGCAGTTTGGGTGCTGCGTTCGGGGGCTACACCTTC
TRBJ2-1,TRBD2,TRBV27,few,CASSPPGLAANNEQFF,TGTGCCAGCAGTCCCCCGGGACTAGCGGCAAACAATGAGCAGTTCTTC
TRBJ1-5,-,TRBV19,few,CASSIARGSNQPQHF,TGTGCCAGTAGTATAGCAAGGGGGAGCAATCAGCCCCAGCATTTT